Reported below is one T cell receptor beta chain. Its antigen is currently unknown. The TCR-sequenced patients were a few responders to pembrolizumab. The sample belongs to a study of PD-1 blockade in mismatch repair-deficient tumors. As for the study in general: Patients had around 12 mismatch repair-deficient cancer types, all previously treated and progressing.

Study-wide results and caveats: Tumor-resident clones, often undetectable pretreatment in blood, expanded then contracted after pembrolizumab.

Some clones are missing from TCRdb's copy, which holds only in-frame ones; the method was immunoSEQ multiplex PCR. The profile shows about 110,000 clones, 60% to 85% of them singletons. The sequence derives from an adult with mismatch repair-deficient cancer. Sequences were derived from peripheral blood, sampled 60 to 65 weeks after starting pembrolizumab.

The CDR3 loop is CASSAVQTNTEAFF. The DNA for the CDR3 is TGTGCCAGCAGCGCTGTTCAGACGAACACTGAAGCTTTCTTT. The rearrangement uses TRBV5-6 and TRBJ1-1; no definite D call. Germline lookup yields CDR1 SGHDT and CDR2 YYEEEE. V was cut by 4 bases and J by 1 base, with 11 bases left in between. The CDR3 contains 14 residues.